A single sample is the source of the 20 T cell receptor beta chains below, sequenced in a study of cytomegalovirus exposure and HLA in healthy donors (dated by TCRdb to about 2017). The library was prepared using the immunoSEQ multiplex PCR assay. For the multiplex PCR, a mixture combining 60 forward primers for TCR Vbeta segments and 13 reverse primers for TCR Jbeta segments was used. Here the immuneACCESS table is served through TCRdb, limited to in-frame sequences with V and J called. Missing clones are a known gap in these copies; in checked studies unresolved V genes cover under half, and the rest lacks a known reason. This sample has roughly 120,000 clones in its table, and around 81% of those were observed once. The ten largest make up 3.9% of the sample. Sequencing input: PBMCs. These receptors were obtained from a woman aged 25 to 39 in good health and CMV-seronegative.

The chain carries TRBV11-3 and TRBJ2-2, with TRBD1 matching over 10 bases. CDR1 SGHNT and CDR2 YENEEA come from the germline V gene. The length of the CDR3 is 16 residues. V lost 5 bases, J lost 2 bases, and 5 bases stayed unmatched. The CDR3 DNA reads as TGTGCCAGCAGCCCGGGACAGGGGACTAACACCGGGGAGCTGTTTTTT. Its protein is CASSPGQGTNTGELFF.

The chain links TRBV20-1 to TRBJ1-1; TRBD1 aligns across 8 bases. This CDR3 comprises 11 residues. Germline V gene sequence: CDR1 DFQATT, CDR2 SNEGSKA (reference sequence). The J segment lost 8 bases and the V segment lost 5 bases, leaving 4 bases of the junction unmatched. In DNA form, the CDR3 reads TGCAGTGCTCCAGACAGGGGAGAAGCTTTCTTT. This translates into CSAPDRGEAFF.

The chain is built from TRBV28 and TRBJ1-3; D gene ambiguous. CDR1 MDHEN and CDR2 SYDVKM come from the germline V gene. V was trimmed by 4 bases and J by 0 bases, leaving 13 bases between them. The CDR3 sequence is 16 residues long. This CDR3 reads CASSYPPGYSGNTIYF. The CDR3 DNA is TGTGCCAGCAGTTACCCCCCGGGGTACTCTGGAAACACCATATATTTT.

The CDR3 spells CASGGREQYF. The CDR3 bases are TGTGCTAGTGGAGGGAGGGAGCAGTACTTC. The chain has TRBV28 and TRBJ2-7, with D possibly matching TRBD2 (6 bases). Germline V gene lookup returns CDR1 MDHEN and CDR2 SYDVKM. The CDR3 is 10 amino acids.

The J gene is TRBJ1-1, the V gene TRBV18, with 7 bases lining up with TRBD1. Unmatched junction bases numbered 9, after V lost 1 base and J lost 1 base. There are 17 residues in the CDR3. Germline V gene data show CDR1 as KGHSH and CDR2 as LQKENI. The CDR3 here is CASSPRVGGWENTEAFF. DNA for the CDR3: TGTGCCAGCTCACCACGGGTAGGGGGCTGGGAGAACACTGAAGCTTTCTTT.

The chain employs TRBV27 and TRBJ2-2; D remains unclear. Germline CDR1 reads MNHEY; CDR2 reads SMNVEV (reference sequence). CDR3 length equals 11 residues. The V and J ends lost 6 bases and 4 bases respectively, with 3 bases between them. This CDR3 is CASRSTGELFF. DNA for the CDR3: TGTGCCAGCAGGAGCACCGGGGAGCTGTTTTTT.

The chain joins TRBV19 to TRBJ2-1, with D possibly matching TRBD1 (7 bases). CDR1 is LNHDA and CDR2 is SQIVND in the germline V gene (reference sequence). V shed 1 base and J shed 5 bases, with 12 bases lying between them. This CDR3 has 15 amino acids. DNA of the CDR3: TGTGCCAGTAGTATAGCGACAGGGAGGAACAATGAGCAGTTCTTC. Its translation is CASSIATGRNNEQFF.

This clone was seen a handful of times. The rearrangement uses TRBV18 and TRBJ1-1, with D perhaps TRBD1 (5 bases). The CDR3 loop spans 13 amino acids. V lost 5 bases and J 1 base, leaving 8 bases between the germline ends. Germline V gives CDR1 KGHSH, CDR2 LQKENI. The CDR3 loop is CASSAGSNTEAFF. The CDR3, as DNA: TGTGCCAGCTCAGCAGGGTCGAACACTGAAGCTTTCTTT.

The gene calls are TRBV2 and TRBJ2-7, with 7 positions matching TRBD1. V lost 5 bases and J lost 6; bases outside the gene matches: 4. CDR3 size: 12 residues. CDR1 and CDR2 (germline): SNHLY, FYNNEI. The CDR3 sequence: CASSLQGVEQYF. The CDR3 coding sequence is TGTGCCAGCAGTTTGCAGGGGGTCGAGCAGTACTTC.

The chain uses TRBV5-8 and TRBJ1-1; no firm D call. Germline lookup yields CDR1 SGHTS and CDR2 YDEGEE. CDR3 length: 12 residues. The V and J ends lost 4 bases and 7 bases respectively, with 11 bases between them. CDR3 loop: CASSLRLGEAFF. CDR3 sequence (DNA): TGTGCCAGCAGCCTTAGACTGGGTGAAGCTTTCTTT. The full variable domain, in which reference TRBV5-8 and TRBJ1-1 provide the parts outside the CDR3, is EAGVTQSPTHLIKTRGQQATLRCSPISGHTSVYWYQQALGLGLQFLLWYDEGEERNRGNFPPRFSGRQFPNYSSELNVNALELEDSALYLCASSLRLGEAFFGQGTRLTVV.

The chain recombines TRBV28 with TRBJ1-5, with D perhaps matching TRBD1 (6 bases). Trimming pared 3 bases from V and 2 bases from J, leaving 14 bases between. The CDR3 runs 16 residues. Germline CDR1 reads MDHEN; CDR2 reads SYDVKM. CDR3 loop: CASSLVQGIGNQPQHF. CDR3 DNA sequence: TGTGCCAGCAGTTTGGTTCAGGGGATTGGCAATCAGCCCCAGCATTTT.

This clone was seen just once. The V call is TRBV19, the J call TRBJ2-5, with 7 nucleotides matching TRBD2. The CDR3 covers 14 residues. Germline V gene data show CDR1 as LNHDA and CDR2 as SQIVND (reference sequence). Trimming removed 2 bases from V and 4 bases from J; junction bases left unmatched: 4. For the CDR3, the DNA is TGTGCCAGTAGTATACGGGGGGTGGGAGAGACCCAGTACTTC. Its protein product is CASSIRGVGETQYF.

This clone was recorded once. The CDR3 bases are TGTGCCAGCTCACCTAGTCTAGGAGGCGGAGATACGCAGTATTTT. Translation: CASSPSLGGGDTQYF. This sequence joins TRBV18 and TRBJ2-3; tentative D call: TRBD2 (5 bases). This CDR3 comprises 15 residues. CDR1 is KGHSH and CDR2 is LQKENI in the germline V gene. Trimming removed 3 bases from V and 5 bases from J, with 15 bases in between. Supplemented by reference TRBV18 and TRBJ2-3, the full variable domain reads NAGVMQNPRHLVRRRGQEARLRCSPMKGHSHVYWYRQLPEEGLKFMVYLQKENIIDESGMPKERFSAEFPKEGPSILRIQQVVRGDSAAYFCASSPSLGGGDTQYFGPGTRLTVL.

The chain joins TRBV11-2 to TRBJ2-5; D is ambiguous. Germline CDR1 and CDR2: SGHAT and FQNNGV. The germline V and J ends were trimmed by 2 bases and 4 bases, with 14 bases remaining between them. The CDR3 consists of 15 residues. Written as DNA, the CDR3 is TGTGCCAGCAGCTTAAGTATGATGCTAGTAGAGACCCAGTACTTC. Translating gives CASSLSMMLVETQYF. The whole variable domain, filled in from reference TRBV11-2 and TRBJ2-5, reads EAGVAQSPRYKIIEKRQSVAFWCNPISGHATLYWYQQILGQGPKLLIQFQNNGVVDDSQLPKDRFSAERLKGVDSTLKIQPAKLEDSAVYLCASSLSMMLVETQYFGPGTRLLVL.

The V gene is TRBV7-2, the J gene TRBJ2-5, with TRBD2 identical over 11 bases. The germline CDR1 and CDR2 sequences are SGHTA and FQGNSA. V gave up 3 bases and J gave up 5 bases; unmatched junction bases: 2. CDR3 size: 14 residues. CDR3 residues: CASSFSSGRETQYF. The DNA of the CDR3 is TGTGCCAGCAGCTTTTCTAGCGGGAGGGAGACCCAGTACTTC.

V gene TRBV2 combines with J gene TRBJ2-7; 8 positions match TRBD2. The junction had 5 bases not matched to a gene; V was cut back by 6 bases and J by 4 bases. This CDR3 has 13 amino acids. Per germline, CDR1 SNHLY and CDR2 FYNNEI. The CDR3: CASSRTSPYEQYF. The CDR3 DNA follows: TGTGCCAGCAGCCGGACTAGCCCATACGAGCAGTACTTC.

The V gene is TRBV18, the J gene TRBJ2-5; 7 bases are shared with TRBD2. Trimming removed 4 bases from V and 2 bases from J; junction bases left unmatched: 4. The CDR3 spans 14 residues. Germline CDR1 reads KGHSH; CDR2 reads LQKENI. The CDR3 sequence is CASSLSAGQETQYF. The CDR3 DNA sequence: TGTGCCAGCTCACTCTCAGCGGGACAAGAGACCCAGTACTTC.

This chain connects TRBV28 to TRBJ1-2, with 8 nucleotides matching TRBD1. There are 16 residues in the CDR3. The V segment lost 6 bases and the J segment 1 base; nucleotides outside the gene matches: 10. The germline V gene encodes CDR1 MDHEN and CDR2 SYDVKM. This CDR3 reads CASSSFNRGFNYGYTF. In DNA, the CDR3 is TGTGCCAGCAGCTCCTTTAACAGGGGGTTTAACTATGGCTACACCTTC.

The CDR3, as DNA: TGTGCCAGCAGCCTGCGGTTGGCTTACCAAGAGACCCAGTACTTC. Translation: CASSLRLAYQETQYF. V usage is TRBV5-6 and J usage is TRBJ2-5, with D hard to call. Trimming removed 4 bases at V and 0 bases at J, with 13 bases between. Germline CDR1 and CDR2: SGHDT and YYEEEE. The length of the CDR3 is 15 residues.

The chain employs TRBV28 and TRBJ2-2; the match to TRBD2 covers 11 bases. This CDR3 comprises 17 residues. Germline V CDR1 and CDR2: MDHEN, SYDVKM. V trimming: 5 bases; J trimming: 1 base; junction bases outside the gene matches: 6. The CDR3: CASSTPGLAENTGELFF. CDR3 in DNA: TGTGCCAGCAGTACCCCGGGACTAGCGGAGAACACCGGGGAGCTGTTTTTT.